This T cell receptor beta chain was documented in a study of OX40 agonist ivuxolimab in advanced cancers. Overall study context: It was permissible to have had prior anti-PD-1, anti-PD-L1 or anti-CTLA-4 therapy, and around 43% had some.

Patients were excluded for autoimmune disease history or systemic immunosuppression. Findings and caveats of the study: In the 0.1 to 3.0 mg/kg range, CD4+ and CD8+ blood T cells had expanded clonally by week 6. Averaging showed that CD8+ T cells had more expanded clones than CD4+ did.

V dropped 4 bases and J dropped 5; count of bases not matched to a gene: 8. This CDR3 spans 16 amino acids. Germline-derived CDR1 and CDR2 are SGHTA and FQGNSA. A remark on this clone: Its antigen remains unidentified.

The method was immunoSEQ multiplex PCR; TCRdb's version includes in-frame clones alone and lacks a portion of them. The repertoire holds about 65,000 clones, with more than 70% as singletons. The sample here was CD4+ or CD8+ T cells sorted from blood, taken in a trial of the OX40 agonist ivuxolimab. The rearrangement uses TRBV7-2 and TRBJ2-2, with TRBD1 matching over 9 bases. This receptor was obtained from an adult with an advanced solid tumor such as melanoma, head and neck, liver or kidney cancer. CDR3 amino acids: CASSSGTGRNTGELFF. DNA for the CDR3: TGTGCCAGCAGCTCCGGGACAGGGAGGAATACCGGGGAGCTGTTTTTT.